This T cell receptor (beta chain) was profiled in a study of T-cell memory formation after mild COVID-19. There are a few counts of this clonotype. TCRdb reprocessed the 5' RACE reads via MiXCR and lists one record per CDR3 protein. The data contain hundreds of thousands of distinct CDR3 sequences, 8% to 10% of them singletons. The source is a man between 18 and 35 years old who had mild COVID-19 (a few samples of this study predate the infection). Cell type and time point are not known. The sample taken for sequencing was PBMCs or a T cell subset sorted from them (not recorded which).

The CDR3 loop is CASSPGLAGEVDTQYF. Here the CDR3 DNA reads TGCGCCAGCAGCCCGGGACTAGCGGGGGAGGTGGATACGCAGTATTTT. The rearrangement joins TRBV4-3 to TRBJ2-3, with TRBD2 matching 14 bases. The germline V gene encodes CDR1 LGHNA and CDR2 YSLEER. V lost 4 bases to trimming and J lost 6 bases; unmatched junction nucleotides: 6. The CDR3 has 16 residues.